This entry features one T cell receptor (beta chain) sequence. Antigen specificity is unknown. This specimen comes from a study of blood T cells in healthy people across ages. A J-beta primer mix and a sample-barcoded 5' primer were used in a second PCR of roughly 7 to 12 cycles. TCRdb itself ran the 5' RACE reads through MiXCR, one entry per CDR3 protein. The sample comprises about 800,000 distinct CDR3 sequences, about half of which are singletons, and around a sixth rests with the top ten. The CDR3 loop spans 16 amino acids. V lost 10 bases to trimming and J lost 5 bases, with 24 bases between them. Germline-derived CDR1 and CDR2 are MNHEY and SVGEGT. Study-level results: Among long-lived donors, naive CD4+ cells were more numerous and diversity higher than in aged donors. It was held that the diversity estimates obtained from one million T cells were underestimates. Possibly confounding the expanded clonotype changes was the fact that donor CMV status was unknown. Getting older went along with TCR beta diversity per million T cells dropping roughly linearly.

J is TRBJ2-1 and V is TRBV6-2 or TRBV6-3, with D maybe TRBD2 (6 bases). The specimen sequenced was blood. This sequence was found in a man older than 75 in good health. This chain's CDR3 is CAITSAGRGAHNEQFF. The CDR3 DNA reads as TGTGCCATAACGTCCGCGGGGCGGGGAGCTCACAATGAGCAGTTCTTC.